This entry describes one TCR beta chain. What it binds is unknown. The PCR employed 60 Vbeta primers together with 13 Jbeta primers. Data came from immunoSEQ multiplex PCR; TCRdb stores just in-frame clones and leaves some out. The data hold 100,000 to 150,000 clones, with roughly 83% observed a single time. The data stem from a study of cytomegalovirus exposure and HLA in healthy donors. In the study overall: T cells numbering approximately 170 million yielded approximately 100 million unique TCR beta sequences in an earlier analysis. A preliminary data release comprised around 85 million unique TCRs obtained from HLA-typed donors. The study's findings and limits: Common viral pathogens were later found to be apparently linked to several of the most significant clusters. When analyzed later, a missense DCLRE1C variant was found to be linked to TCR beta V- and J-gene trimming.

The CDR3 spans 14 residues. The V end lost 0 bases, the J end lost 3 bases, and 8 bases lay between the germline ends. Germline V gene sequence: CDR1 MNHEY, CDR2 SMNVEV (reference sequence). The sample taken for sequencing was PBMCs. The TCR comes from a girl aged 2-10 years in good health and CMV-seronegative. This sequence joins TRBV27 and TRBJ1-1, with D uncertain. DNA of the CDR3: TGTGCCAGCAGTTTATCGTCGGTGGACACTGAAGCTTTCTTT. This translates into CASSLSSVDTEAFF.